The 28 T cell receptor beta chains given below trace back to one sample, sequenced in a study of T cells in Graves' hyperthyroidism and ophthalmopathy. TCR beta CDR3 region amplification was performed from RNA transcripts. TCR CDR3 underwent first-round RT-PCR with the HTBI primer set. TCRdb reprocessed the multiplex PCR reads with MiXCR, giving one entry per CDR3 protein. The sample has hundreds of thousands of distinct CDR3 sequences; just under 45% are singletons. The specimen was peripheral blood or thyroid tissue (not recorded which). The receptors here all came from an adult man with Graves' disease, either hyperthyroidism or ophthalmopathy (not recorded which).

This chain's CDR3 is CASRGAPTGELFF. The CDR3 nucleotides read TGTGCCAGCCGGGGGGCGCCCACCGGGGAGCTGTTTTTT. The V call is TRBV5-6, the J call TRBJ2-2; TRBD2 is a possible D gene (7 bases). The CDR3 loop spans 13 amino acids. V was shortened by 7 bases and J by 4 bases, with 11 bases between the two germline ends. The germline V gene encodes CDR1 SGHDT and CDR2 YYEEEE.

The V gene is TRBV2, the J gene TRBJ1-6, with a tentative D call TRBD1 (5 bases). The CDR3 runs to 13 residues. Trimming removed 11 bases at V and 7 bases at J, with 15 bases between. Germline lookup yields CDR1 SNHLY and CDR2 FYNNEI. The CDR3 DNA reads as TGTGCCCTCGTGGGGCAGAAGAATTCACCCCTCCACTTT. Amino acid sequence: CALVGQKNSPLHF. Together with reference TRBV2 and TRBJ1-6, the CDR3 gives the full variable domain: EPEVTQTPSHQVTQMGQEVILRCVPISNHLYFYWYRQILGQKVEFLVSFYNNEISEKSEIFDDQFSVERPDGSNFTLKIRSTKLEDSAMYFCALVGQKNSPLHFGNGTRLTVT.

The chain joins TRBV9 to TRBJ2-7; possible D gene TRBD2, 7 bases. The length of the CDR3 is 17 residues. Germline V gene sequence: CDR1 SGDLS, CDR2 YYNGEE. Trimming removed 4 bases from V and 5 bases from J, with 25 bases in between. The CDR3 sequence is CASSLLRGATQINEQYF. DNA for the CDR3: TGTGCCAGCAGCCTACTACGGGGGGCCACTCAAATCAACGAGCAGTACTTC.

On this clonotype itself: The CDR3 ends on some other residue instead of the conserved phenylalanine or tryptophan, so this is likely a read error. This chain connects TRBV9 to TRBJ1-6; 7 bases are shared with TRBD1. Germline V lookup: CDR1 SGDLS, CDR2 YYNGEE. The CDR3 totals 17 residues. J was trimmed by 0 bases and V by 4 bases; bases with no gene match: 7. The chain's CDR3 is CASSPPTGSSYNSPLHL. The CDR3 bases are TGTGCCAGCAGCCCCCCGACAGGGAGCTCCTATAATTCACCCCTCCACCTT.

V usage is TRBV19 and J usage is TRBJ2-6, with 7 positions matching TRBD2. CDR1 LNHDA and CDR2 SQIVND come from the germline V gene (reference sequence). This CDR3 has 16 residues. V gave up 10 bases and J gave up 2 bases; unmatched junction bases: 11. CDR3 coding DNA: TGTGCCACAGAGGGCCGGGGACTACCTGGGGCCAACGTCCTGACTTTC. Residues: CATEGRGLPGANVLTF. The whole variable domain, remainder taken from reference TRBV19 and TRBJ2-6, is DGGITQSPKYLFRKEGQNVTLSCEQNLNHDAMYWYRQDPGQGLRLIYYSQIVNDFQKGDIAEGYSVSREKKESFPLTVTSAQKNPTAFYLCATEGRGLPGANVLTFGAGSRLTVL.

The chain has TRBV2 and TRBJ2-5; 7 nucleotides match TRBD2. This CDR3 contains 13 residues. CDR1 SNHLY and CDR2 FYNNEI come from the germline V gene. CDR3 in DNA: TGTGCTAGAGTGGCGGGGGTCGGAGAGACCCAGTACTTC. It specifies CARVAGVGETQYF.

This clonotype was detected ten times or more. This chain connects TRBV6-5 to TRBJ2-7; 12 nucleotides line up with TRBD2. The CDR3 contains 15 residues. Trimming at V came to 7 bases and at J to 0 bases, leaving 4 bases not matched to a gene. The germline V gene has CDR1 MNHEY and CDR2 SVGAGI. CDR3 nucleotide sequence: TGTGCCAGCATCGGACTAGCGGGGAGCTCCTACGAGCAGTACTTC. As protein: CASIGLAGSSYEQYF.

There are a few counts of this clonotype. This chain uses TRBV5-4 with TRBJ1-6; D remains unclear. The CDR3 totals 16 residues. The germline V gene has CDR1 SGHNT and CDR2 YYREEE (reference sequence). V was cut by 0 bases and J by 9 bases, with 16 bases left in between. CDR3 region: CASSLEWRGGGSPLHF. The CDR3 bases are TGTGCCAGCAGCTTGGAATGGCGGGGAGGTGGTTCACCCCTCCACTTT. Filled out from reference TRBV5-4 and TRBJ1-6, the complete variable domain reads ETGVTQSPTHLIKTRGQQVTLRCSSQSGHNTVSWYQQALGQGPQFIFQYYREEENGRGNFPPRFSGLQFPNYSSELNVNALELDDSALYLCASSLEWRGGGSPLHFGNGTRLTVT.

J is TRBJ2-7 and V is TRBV3-1; D is uncertain. CDR1 is LGHDT and CDR2 is YNNKEL in the germline V gene (reference sequence). The CDR3 totals 12 residues. Trimming removed 3 bases at V and 7 bases at J, with 10 bases between. This chain's CDR3 is CASSQDHQEQYF. CDR3 bases: TGTGCCAGCAGCCAGGACCACCAAGAGCAGTACTTC.

V and J are TRBV7-9 and TRBJ1-1; 10 positions agree with TRBD1. V trimming: 5 bases; J trimming: 7 bases; junction bases outside the gene matches: 10. The CDR3 consists of 15 residues. Per germline, CDR1 SEHNR and CDR2 FQNEAQ (reference sequence). The CDR3 here is CASSLHEGTGDEAFF. The CDR3, as DNA: TGTGCCAGCAGCCTACATGAAGGGACAGGGGATGAAGCTTTCTTT.

The CDR3 region is CASSIYNRDRDSPLHF. Here the CDR3 DNA reads TGTGCCAGTAGTATATATAACCGGGACAGAGATTCACCCCTCCACTTT. The J gene is TRBJ1-6, the V gene TRBV19, with 7 bases aligning to TRBD1. Germline CDR1 is LNHDA and CDR2 is SQIVND (reference sequence). The CDR3 runs to 16 residues. After removal of 2 bases from V and 8 bases from J, the junction contained 9 bases not matched to a gene.

This clonotype was detected only a few times. The chain has TRBV20-1 and TRBJ2-7; the match to TRBD1 covers 7 bases. The length of the CDR3 is 16 residues. Losses at the gene ends were 5 bases for V and 6 bases for J; bases not matched to a gene: 19. Germline CDR1 DFQATT, CDR2 SNEGSKA (reference sequence). This chain's CDR3 is CSADPQDRVGRSEQYF. CDR3 coding DNA: TGCAGTGCTGACCCGCAAGACAGGGTGGGAAGGAGCGAGCAGTACTTC.

Of note for this clonotype: With a much larger clone just one base away, this may be a read error. J is TRBJ1-5 and V is TRBV24-1, with D possibly matching TRBD1 (6 bases). CDR1 and CDR2 from the germline V gene are KGHDR and SFDVKD. The CDR3 sequence is 14 residues long. Trimming stripped 3 bases from V and 4 bases from J, with 9 bases between. The CDR3 coding sequence is TGTGCCACCAGTGATCACAGGGATAATCAGCCCCAGCATTTT. Protein sequence: CATSDHRDNQPQHF.

This clonotype showed up just once. The chain joins TRBV25-1 to TRBJ2-7, with D possibly matching TRBD1 (5 bases). The V gene's germline CDR1 is MGHDK and CDR2 SYGVNS. V shed 5 bases and J shed 8 bases, with 10 bases lying between them. The CDR3 is 11 residues long. CDR3 bases: TGTGCCAGCAGTTCGACAGAGAAGCAGTACTTC. Translated, it gives CASSSTEKQYF.

This clonotype has ten or more counts. The rearrangement links TRBV5-1 to TRBJ1-6; 10 nucleotides line up with TRBD1. Germline V lookup: CDR1 SGHRS, CDR2 YFSETQ. The V and J ends lost 0 bases and 10 bases, in that order; junction bases with no gene match: 4. The CDR3 totals 15 residues. The CDR3 loop is CASSLGDRGPSPLHF. For the CDR3, the DNA is TGCGCCAGCAGCTTGGGGGACAGGGGTCCCTCACCCCTCCACTTT.

This clonotype was counted a few times. The chain uses TRBV12-3 or TRBV12-4 and TRBJ2-7; 11 bases match TRBD2. CDR3 length: 14 residues. Losses at the gene ends were 4 bases for V and 6 bases for J; bases not matched to a gene: 5. In DNA form, the CDR3 reads TGTGCCAGCAGTTATAGTAGCGGGAGGGGCGAGCAGTACTTC. Translated: CASSYSSGRGEQYF.

This clonotype has ten or more counts. This rearrangement joins TRBV7-2 to TRBJ2-5; D may be TRBD1 or TRBD2 (5 bases each). With 5 bases removed from V and 4 bases from J, the gap between germline ends came to 11 bases. The CDR3 runs 13 residues. Per germline, CDR1 SGHTA and CDR2 FQGNSA. The chain's CDR3 is CASSPGTGETQYF. The DNA for the CDR3 is TGTGCCAGCAGCCCTGGGACGGGAGAGACCCAGTACTTC.

This clonotype was counted only a few times. The chain couples TRBV5-1 to TRBJ1-1; D gene uncertain. The length of the CDR3 is 11 residues. Trimming pared 0 bases from V and 9 bases from J, leaving 6 bases between. CDR1 is SGHRS and CDR2 is YFSETQ in the germline V gene. The CDR3 nucleotides are TGCGCCAGCAGCTTGGGGGATAAAGCTTTCTTT. Translated, it gives CASSLGDKAFF.

There are a few counts of this clonotype. The junction differs from germline at one of its ends, possibly a read error. The CDR3 region is CASSPSGAGHGYTF. CDR3 coding DNA: TGTGCCAGCAGTCCGTCGGGGGCAGGACATGGCTACACCTTC. The chain combines TRBV10-2 with TRBJ1-2, with a weak D call TRBD1 (6 bases). The germline gives CDR1 WSHSY, CDR2 SAAADI. The CDR3 extends over 14 amino acids.

The chain couples TRBV10-3 to TRBJ2-2; D gene ambiguous. V lost 2 bases and J 6 bases, leaving 7 bases between the germline ends. CDR3 length equals 13 residues. The germline V gene has CDR1 ENHRY and CDR2 SYGVKD. The CDR3 here is CAISEGFSGELFF. Here the CDR3 DNA reads TGTGCCATCAGTGAGGGCTTCTCCGGGGAGCTGTTTTTT.

This clonotype was recorded many times. V usage is TRBV9 and J usage is TRBJ1-2; TRBD1 agrees at 11 bases. Germline lookup yields CDR1 SGDLS and CDR2 YYNGEE. J gave up 4 bases and V 4 bases, and 3 bases lay outside the gene matches. The CDR3 covers 14 residues. The CDR3 nucleotides are TGTGCCAGCAGCCGGGACAGGGGGAGCTATGGCTACACCTTC. Amino acids: CASSRDRGSYGYTF.

This clonotype has only a few counts. The chain joins TRBV12-5 to TRBJ2-5; D perhaps matches TRBD2 (7 bases). This CDR3 spans 14 amino acids. Germline CDR1 is LGHNT and CDR2 is FRNRAP. This chain's CDR3 is CASSRGPGGETQYF. The CDR3 bases are TGTGCCAGCAGCCGGGGACCGGGGGGCGAGACCCAGTACTTC.

A few counts support this clonotype. A read error may be the cause here, since a much bigger clone is one base away. The chain carries TRBV2 and TRBJ1-5; no definite D call. The CDR3 loop spans 12 amino acids. Germline assignment: CDR1 SNHLY and CDR2 FYNNEI. The CDR3 DNA follows: TGTGCCATCAGTGAAGAACGGTGGCCCCAGCATTTT. The encoded protein is CAISEERWPQHF. Full variable domain (outside the CDR3, taken from reference TRBV2 and TRBJ1-5): EPEVTQTPSHQVTQMGQEVILRCVPISNHLYFYWYRQILGQKVEFLVSFYNNEISEKSEIFDDQFSVERPDGSNFTLKIRSTKLEDSAMYFCAISEERWPQHFGDGTRLSIL.

V usage is TRBV7-9 and J usage is TRBJ1-1; D is unresolved. Germline lookup yields CDR1 SEHNR and CDR2 FQNEAQ (reference sequence). Trimming removed 4 bases from V and 10 bases from J, with 7 bases in between. The CDR3 length is 10 residues. This CDR3 reads CASSSLAAFF. DNA for the CDR3: TGTGCCAGCAGCTCCTTGGCAGCTTTCTTT.

The sample holds many counts of this clonotype. This chain uses TRBV7-9 with TRBJ1-2; 9 nucleotides align to TRBD1. CDR3 length: 11 amino acids. V lost 6 bases and J lost 8; bases outside the gene matches: 1. Germline loops: CDR1 SEHNR, CDR2 FQNEAQ (reference sequence). In nucleotides, the CDR3 is TGTGCCAGCAGGGACAGGGGAGGCTACACCTTC. Translation: CASRDRGGYTF.

This rearrangement joins TRBV20-1 to TRBJ1-4, with D tentatively TRBD1 (5 bases). Germline-derived CDR1 and CDR2 are DFQATT and SNEGSKA (reference sequence). The CDR3 is 12 residues long. The V end lost 6 bases, the J end lost 8 bases, and 13 bases lay between the germline ends. The CDR3 spells CSAGGGREKLFF. CDR3 DNA: TGCAGTGCGGGGGGTGGGAGGGAAAAACTGTTTTTT.

This clonotype was picked up many times. This chain links TRBV24-1 with TRBJ1-2, with 10 positions matching TRBD1. The CDR3 has 16 amino acids. The trim removed 2 bases at V and 5 bases at J, leaving 7 bases unmatched. Germline V gene data show CDR1 as KGHDR and CDR2 as SFDVKD. CDR3 sequence: CATSDSRGTGVYGYTF. Here the CDR3 DNA reads TGTGCCACCAGTGATTCGCGAGGGACAGGGGTATATGGCTACACCTTC.

This clonotype was observed a few times. The chain combines TRBV6-5 with TRBJ2-5; 7 nucleotides match TRBD2. The CDR3 totals 13 residues. The J segment lost 6 bases and the V segment lost 5 bases, leaving 6 bases of the junction unmatched. CDR1 is MNHEY, CDR2 SVGAGI, per germline. The CDR3 DNA is TGTGCCAGCAGTGAAGCGGGGTTTCAGACCCAGTACTTC. Its translation: CASSEAGFQTQYF.